These 29 T cell receptor beta chains originate from one sample sequenced in a study of CD8 T cells in Susac syndrome. Random-hexamer reverse transcription was applied to about 0.5 to 1 ug RNA. TCRdb passed the immunoSEQ multiplex PCR reads through MiXCR, listing each CDR3 protein once. Of about 180,000 distinct CDR3 sequences detected, 95% appear once; the ten largest clones hold about 0.15%. The sample taken for sequencing was CD8+ T cells from PBMCs. Receptors originate from a human donor with multiple sclerosis.

V and J are TRBV25-1 and TRBJ2-5, with 7 bases that match TRBD1. V trimming: 5 bases; J trimming: 4 bases; junction bases outside the gene matches: 7. CDR3 size: 14 residues. Per the germline V gene, CDR1 is MGHDK and CDR2 is SYGVNS. The CDR3 here is CASSKTGARETQYF. CDR3 sequence (DNA): TGTGCCAGCAGTAAAACAGGGGCCCGAGAGACCCAGTACTTC.

V usage is TRBV7-9 and J usage is TRBJ1-2, with no clear D. V shed 5 bases and J shed 7 bases, with 29 bases lying between them. The V gene's germline CDR1 is SEHNR and CDR2 FQNEAQ (reference sequence). The CDR3 length is 18 residues. The CDR3 DNA sequence: TGTGCCAGCAGCCATCATAGTAGAGCCAAACTGAGCGGAGCTGGCTACACCTTC. It is translated as CASSHHSRAKLSGAGYTF.

CDR3: CASSFGSGNTIYF. The CDR3 coding sequence is TGTGCCAGCAGTTTCGGATCTGGAAACACCATATATTTT. V usage is TRBV9 and J usage is TRBJ1-3; D uncertain. Germline V gene lookup returns CDR1 SGDLS and CDR2 YYNGEE. V was clipped by 5 bases and J by 1 base, with 7 bases between them. This CDR3 has 13 amino acids.

The rearrangement links TRBV7-9 to TRBJ2-5; the D call may be TRBD1 or TRBD2 (5 bases each). V dropped 5 bases and J dropped 1 base, with 11 bases sitting between them. This CDR3 has 14 residues. The germline CDR1 and CDR2 sequences are SEHNR and FQNEAQ (reference sequence). CDR3 region: CASSQRGSQETQYF. The CDR3 DNA reads as TGTGCCAGCAGCCAGAGGGGCAGCCAAGAGACCCAGTACTTC.

The J gene is TRBJ2-5, the V gene TRBV3-1; D possibly uses TRBD1 or TRBD2 (5 bases each). The ends were cut back, 0 bases at V and 2 bases at J, with 10 bases in the middle. Germline-derived CDR1 and CDR2 are LGHDT and YNNKEL (reference sequence). This CDR3 contains 15 residues. In nucleotides, the CDR3 is TGTGCCAGCAGCCAAGATTGGGGCGGGCAAGAGACCCAGTACTTC. Amino acid sequence: CASSQDWGGQETQYF.

V usage is TRBV20-1 and J usage is TRBJ1-4; D ambiguous. CDR3 length: 15 amino acids. Germline CDR1 is DFQATT and CDR2 is SNEGSKA (reference sequence). Trimming stripped 3 bases from V and 8 bases from J, with 19 bases between. CDR3 in amino acids: CSASPIGRLSEKLFF. The CDR3 nucleotides are TGCAGTGCTAGCCCCATAGGGCGCCTATCGGAAAAACTGTTTTTT.

This chain joins TRBV28 and TRBJ1-1; a weak D match, TRBD1 (5 bases). Germline loops: CDR1 MDHEN, CDR2 SYDVKM. The CDR3 has 12 residues. V was cut by 8 bases and J by 0 bases, with 7 bases left in between. The CDR3 DNA follows: TGTGCCAGCCAGGGCATGAACACTGAAGCTTTCTTT. Its protein is CASQGMNTEAFF.

This clonotype is a singleton in its sample. The CDR3, as DNA: TGCAGCGTTGTAGGGGGACGCCGGGGCTACACCTTC. It codes for CSVVGGRRGYTF. The chain carries TRBV29-1 and TRBJ1-2; possibly TRBD1 for D (6 bases). This CDR3 is built from 12 residues. Germline V gene sequence: CDR1 SQVTM, CDR2 ANQGSEA. The V end was cut by 4 bases, the J end by 8 bases, with 14 bases between.

The chain is built from TRBV7-9 and TRBJ2-1; D is unresolved. Trimming left V 4 bases short and J 8 bases short, with 6 bases between. In germline, CDR1 is SEHNR, CDR2 FQNEAQ (reference sequence). This CDR3 spans 11 amino acids. This chain's CDR3 is CASSSGYEQFF. In DNA form, the CDR3 reads TGTGCCAGCAGCTCCGGGTATGAGCAGTTCTTC.

The gene calls are TRBV3-1 and TRBJ2-6; D perhaps matches TRBD1 (5 bases). Germline V gene data show CDR1 as LGHDT and CDR2 as YNNKEL (reference sequence). The germline V and J ends were trimmed by 4 bases and 1 base, with 11 bases remaining between them. The CDR3 runs to 16 residues. The chain's CDR3 is CASSPFTGSGANVLTF. Here the CDR3 DNA reads TGTGCCAGCAGCCCATTCACAGGTTCTGGGGCCAACGTCCTGACTTTC.

The chain employs TRBV9 and TRBJ2-3, with 10 bases lining up with TRBD2. The CDR3 extends over 15 amino acids. Per the germline V gene, CDR1 is SGDLS and CDR2 is YYNGEE. Losses at the gene ends were 1 base for V and 3 bases for J; bases not matched to a gene: 2. CDR3 in DNA: TGTGCCAGCAGCGTACTAGCGGGAGCAACAGATACGCAGTATTTT. Its protein product is CASSVLAGATDTQYF.

As concerns this clonotype: Compared with germline, one end of the junction differs, possibly owing to a read error. The genes are TRBV20-1 and TRBJ1-4; TRBD1 is a possible D gene (6 bases). The CDR3 length is 17 residues. Germline lookup yields CDR1 DFQATT and CDR2 SNEGSKA (reference sequence). The CDR3 reads CSARYQQGRSLANEKLF. CDR3 nucleotide sequence: TGCAGTGCTAGATACCAACAGGGAAGGAGTCTGGCTAATGAAAAACTGTTT.

The rearrangement uses TRBV12-3 or TRBV12-4 and TRBJ2-5; D is tentatively TRBD1 or TRBD2 (5 bases each). The CDR3 has 14 amino acids. Trimming pared 6 bases from V and 6 bases from J, leaving 17 bases between. The CDR3 DNA is TGTGCCAGCAGCCGAGAACCGGGACCACAGACCCAGTACTTC. Protein product: CASSREPGPQTQYF.

The rearrangement uses TRBV9 and TRBJ2-1; 13 bases are shared with TRBD2. V shed 0 bases, J shed 8 bases, and the junction held 2 bases outside the gene matches. From germline, CDR1 is SGDLS and CDR2 YYNGEE. The CDR3 covers 15 residues. DNA of the CDR3: TGTGCCAGCAGCGTAGGGACTAGCGGGAGTCATGAGCAGTTCTTC. Translating it yields CASSVGTSGSHEQFF.

The genes are TRBV20-1 and TRBJ2-7; the D is unclear. V lost 1 base, J lost 0 bases, and 16 bases lay in between. Germline V lookup: CDR1 DFQATT, CDR2 SNEGSKA (reference sequence). There are 16 residues in the CDR3. The CDR3 bases are TGCAGTGCTAGAGCCCCGCCAGCTTTTAGCTCCTACGAGCAGTACTTC. Amino acids: CSARAPPAFSSYEQYF.

V usage is TRBV2 and J usage is TRBJ2-7; D perhaps matches TRBD1 (6 bases). The germline gives CDR1 SNHLY, CDR2 FYNNEI. V was pared by 9 bases and J by 3 bases, with 15 bases between. This CDR3 comprises 13 residues. CDR3 DNA sequence: TGTGCCAGTGTAGGGGGTGGGGACTACGAGCAGTACTTC. This codes for CASVGGGDYEQYF. Looking up the rest from reference TRBV2 and TRBJ2-7 gives the full variable domain: EPEVTQTPSHQVTQMGQEVILRCVPISNHLYFYWYRQILGQKVEFLVSFYNNEISEKSEIFDDQFSVERPDGSNFTLKIRSTKLEDSAMYFCASVGGGDYEQYFGPGTRLTVT.

The chain is built from TRBV2 and TRBJ1-5; 12 nucleotides line up with TRBD1. After removal of 5 bases from V and 1 base from J, the junction contained 12 bases not matched to a gene. Germline assignment: CDR1 SNHLY and CDR2 FYNNEI. The CDR3 has 19 residues. The CDR3 sequence: CASSTGTGGVYTSNQPQHF. The CDR3, as DNA: TGTGCCAGCAGTACCGGGACAGGGGGCGTTTATACGAGCAATCAGCCCCAGCATTTT.

J is TRBJ1-5 and V is TRBV4-1; D is unclear. Germline CDR1 and CDR2: MGHRA and YSYEKL. CDR3 length equals 13 residues. Between the trimmed V and J ends, which lost 0 bases and 5 bases, there was a span of 5 bases. CDR3 bases: TGCGCCAGCAGCCAAGATAACTATCAGCCCCAGCATTTT. Translated, it gives CASSQDNYQPQHF.

Points on this clonotype: An end of the junction does not agree with germline; a read error may underlie this. The chain couples TRBV3-1 to TRBJ2-7, with D hard to call. Germline values: CDR1 LGHDT, CDR2 YNNKEL (reference sequence). This CDR3 has 12 residues. The CDR3 reads CASSQDTIHLKF. The CDR3 DNA reads as TGTGCCAGCAGCCAAGATACGATCCACCTAAAATTC.

V and J are TRBV29-1 and TRBJ2-7; 9 nucleotides match TRBD1. Per the germline V gene, CDR1 is SQVTM and CDR2 is ANQGSEA. This CDR3 has 14 residues. Trimming removed 1 base from V and 5 bases from J; junction bases left unmatched: 6. CDR3 protein: CSVEGTGVFHEQYF. CDR3 DNA sequence: TGCAGCGTTGAAGGGACAGGGGTTTTCCACGAGCAGTACTTC.

The chain has TRBV4-1 and TRBJ2-7; D is undetermined. Germline-derived CDR1 and CDR2 are MGHRA and YSYEKL. The V and J ends lost 4 bases and 3 bases respectively, with 10 bases between them. The CDR3 has 13 residues. In DNA form, the CDR3 reads TGCGCCAGCAGCCGCGGACCGAGCTACGAGCAGTACTTC. Its protein is CASSRGPSYEQYF.

The chain has TRBV14 and TRBJ2-2, with unresolved D. The CDR3 loop spans 14 amino acids. V lost 4 bases and J lost 6, with 12 bases in between. CDR1 is SGHDN, CDR2 FVKESK, per germline. This CDR3 is CASSPVPWAGELFF. DNA of the CDR3: TGTGCCAGCAGCCCGGTCCCATGGGCCGGGGAGCTGTTTTTT.

The chain joins TRBV29-1 to TRBJ1-2, with TRBD1 as a possible D gene (6 bases). CDR1 and CDR2 from the germline V gene are SQVTM and ANQGSEA. The V end lost 4 bases, the J end lost 6 bases, and 12 bases lay between the germline ends. The CDR3 loop spans 12 amino acids. The DNA of the CDR3 is TGCAGCGTTGGGCCCAGGGGCGATGGCTACACCTTC. Residues: CSVGPRGDGYTF.

This chain links TRBV7-2 with TRBJ2-2; D gene uncertain. CDR3 length equals 17 residues. Trimming took off 3 bases at V and 3 bases at J, with 17 bases between the two ends. Germline values: CDR1 SGHTA, CDR2 FQGNSA. CDR3 residues: CASSFSLSGSYTGELFF. CDR3 nucleotide sequence: TGTGCCAGCAGCTTTTCCTTATCTGGGTCGTACACCGGGGAGCTGTTTTTT.

This sequence joins TRBV27 and TRBJ2-3, with D perhaps matching TRBD2 (5 bases). The germline V gene encodes CDR1 MNHEY and CDR2 SMNVEV (reference sequence). The CDR3 has 14 amino acids. V lost 3 bases and J 2 bases, leaving 9 bases between the germline ends. The CDR3 bases are TGTGCCAGCAGTTTTCTAGCCTTCACAGATACGCAGTATTTT. Its translation: CASSFLAFTDTQYF.

J is TRBJ2-7 and V is TRBV28, with 12 bases lining up with TRBD2. The V gene end was trimmed by 6 bases and the J gene end by 3 bases; junction bases not matched to a gene: 9. Germline lookup yields CDR1 MDHEN and CDR2 SYDVKM. The CDR3 runs 16 residues. For the CDR3, the DNA is TGTGCCAGCAGGCGGACTAGCGGGATGATTCACTACGAGCAGTACTTC. Its translation: CASRRTSGMIHYEQYF.

This chain uses TRBV29-1 with TRBJ2-3; no clear D gene. Looked up from germline, CDR1 is SQVTM and CDR2 is ANQGSEA. The CDR3 length is 13 residues. V was cut by 6 bases and J by 0 bases, with 10 bases left in between. As DNA, the CDR3 is TGCAGCGTCCCGGACCTTAGCACAGATACGCAGTATTTT. Its translation is CSVPDLSTDTQYF.

This chain joins TRBV28 and TRBJ2-3; D perhaps matches TRBD1 (6 bases). This CDR3 is 18 amino acids long. The germline gives CDR1 MDHEN, CDR2 SYDVKM. V lost 6 bases and J lost 5, with 27 bases in between. The CDR3 loop is CASSMIARDNYREDTQYF. CDR3 nucleotide sequence: TGTGCCAGCAGCATGATCGCCAGGGACAACTATCGGGAAGATACGCAGTATTTT.

This clonotype has just one count. V and J are TRBV4-1 and TRBJ2-7; 8 bases align to TRBD2. The CDR3 contains 15 residues. Looked up from germline, CDR1 is MGHRA and CDR2 is YSYEKL. V lost 0 bases, J lost 5 bases, and 6 bases stayed unmatched. The chain's CDR3 is CASSQESRGAHEQYF. CDR3 coding DNA: TGCGCCAGCAGCCAAGAATCGCGGGGGGCCCACGAGCAGTACTTC.